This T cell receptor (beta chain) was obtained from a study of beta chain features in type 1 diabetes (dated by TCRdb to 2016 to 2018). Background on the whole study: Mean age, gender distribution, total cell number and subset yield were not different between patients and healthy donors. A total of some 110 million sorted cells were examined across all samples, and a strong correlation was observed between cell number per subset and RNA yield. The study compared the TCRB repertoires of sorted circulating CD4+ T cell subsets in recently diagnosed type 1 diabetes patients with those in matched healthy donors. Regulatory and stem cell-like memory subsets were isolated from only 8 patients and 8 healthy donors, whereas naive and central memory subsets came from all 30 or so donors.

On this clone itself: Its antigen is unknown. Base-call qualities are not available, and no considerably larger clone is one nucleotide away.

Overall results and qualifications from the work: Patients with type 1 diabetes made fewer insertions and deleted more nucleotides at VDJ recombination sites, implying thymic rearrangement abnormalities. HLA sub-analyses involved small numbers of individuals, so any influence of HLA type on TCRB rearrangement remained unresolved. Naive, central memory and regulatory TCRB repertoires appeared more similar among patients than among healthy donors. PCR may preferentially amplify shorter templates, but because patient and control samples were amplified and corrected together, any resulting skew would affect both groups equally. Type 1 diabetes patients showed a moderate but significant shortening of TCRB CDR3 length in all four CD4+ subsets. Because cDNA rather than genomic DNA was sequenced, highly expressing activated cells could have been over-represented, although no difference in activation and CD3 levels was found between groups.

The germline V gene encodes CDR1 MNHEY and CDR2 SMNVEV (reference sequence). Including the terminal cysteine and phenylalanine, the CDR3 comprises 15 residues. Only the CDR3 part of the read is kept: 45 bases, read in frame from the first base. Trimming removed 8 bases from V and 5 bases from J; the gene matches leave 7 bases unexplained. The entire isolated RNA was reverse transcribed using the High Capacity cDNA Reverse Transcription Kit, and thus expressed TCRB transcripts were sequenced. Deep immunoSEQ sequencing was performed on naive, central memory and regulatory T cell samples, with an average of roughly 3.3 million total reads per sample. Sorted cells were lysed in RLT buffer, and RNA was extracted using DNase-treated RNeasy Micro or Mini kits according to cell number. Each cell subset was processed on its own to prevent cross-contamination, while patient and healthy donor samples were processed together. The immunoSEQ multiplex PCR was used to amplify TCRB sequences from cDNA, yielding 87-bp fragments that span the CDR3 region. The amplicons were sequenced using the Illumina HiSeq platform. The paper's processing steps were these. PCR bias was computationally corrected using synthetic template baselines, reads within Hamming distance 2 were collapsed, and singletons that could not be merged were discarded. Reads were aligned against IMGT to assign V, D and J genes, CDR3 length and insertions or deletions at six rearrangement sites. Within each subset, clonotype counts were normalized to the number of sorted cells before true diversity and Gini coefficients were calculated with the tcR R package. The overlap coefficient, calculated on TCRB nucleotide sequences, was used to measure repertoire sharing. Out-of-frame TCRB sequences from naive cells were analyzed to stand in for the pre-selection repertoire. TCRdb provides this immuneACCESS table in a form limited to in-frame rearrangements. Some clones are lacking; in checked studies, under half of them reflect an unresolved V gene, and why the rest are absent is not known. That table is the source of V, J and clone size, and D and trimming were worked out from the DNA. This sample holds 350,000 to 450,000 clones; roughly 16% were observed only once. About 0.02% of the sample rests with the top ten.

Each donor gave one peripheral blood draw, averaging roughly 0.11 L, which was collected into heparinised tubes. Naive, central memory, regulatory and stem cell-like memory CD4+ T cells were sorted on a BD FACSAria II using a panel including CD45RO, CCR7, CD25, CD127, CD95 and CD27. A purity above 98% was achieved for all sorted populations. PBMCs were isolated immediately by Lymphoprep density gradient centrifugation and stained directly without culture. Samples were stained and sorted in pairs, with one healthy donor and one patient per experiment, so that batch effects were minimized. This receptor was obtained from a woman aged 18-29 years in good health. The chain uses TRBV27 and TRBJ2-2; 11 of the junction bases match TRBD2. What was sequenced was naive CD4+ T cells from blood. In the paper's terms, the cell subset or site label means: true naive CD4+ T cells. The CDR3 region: CASGWGLAVTGELFF. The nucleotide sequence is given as TGTGCCAGCGGGTGGGGACTAGCGGTTACCGGGGAGCTGTTTTTT.